One TCR beta chain is described in this entry. This record belongs to a study of T cell responses to AZD1222 COVID-19 vaccine. Here immunoSEQ multiplex PCR was the method, and the copy in TCRdb shows in-frame clones only, minus some. The data contain tens of thousands of clones, 80% of them singletons. This CDR3 comprises 13 residues. In germline, CDR1 is LNHDA, CDR2 SQIVND (reference sequence). The input for sequencing was peripheral blood, taken 28 days after the second AZD1222 dose. This TCR derives from an adult who received the AZD1222 COVID-19 vaccine. The chain links TRBV19 to TRBJ1-5, with a tentative D call TRBD1 (6 bases). In DNA form, the CDR3 reads TGTGCTATTGGACAGCTGCACGATCAGCCCCAGCATTTT. Amino acids: CAIGQLHDQPQHF. Full variable domain (rest looked up from reference TRBV19 and TRBJ1-5): DGGITQSPKYLFRKEGQNVTLSCEQNLNHDAMYWYRQDPGQGLRLIYYSQIVNDFQKGDIAEGYSVSREKKESFPLTVTSAQKNPTAFYLCAIGQLHDQPQHFGDGTRLSIL.